The 25 T cell receptor beta chains reported below all come from one sample, sequenced in a study of CD8+CD57+ T cells in acquired aplastic anemia. Profiles of TCR beta VDJ and CDR3 were generated from a genomic DNA template. TCRdb reprocessed the reads via MiXCR and lists one record per CDR3 protein. Here the sample spans around 200,000 distinct CDR3 sequences, roughly 60% being singletons. Sequenced patients had shown CD8+CD57+ cell expansion by flow cytometry. The specimen was sorted CD4+, CD8+, or CD8+CD57+ T cells (not recorded which) from PBMCs. The receptors originated from a human donor with aplastic anemia.

This rearrangement joins TRBV19 to TRBJ2-7; a weak D match, TRBD2 (5 bases). Germline CDR1 reads LNHDA; CDR2 reads SQIVND (reference sequence). This CDR3 spans 14 amino acids. Trimming pared 5 bases from V and 0 bases from J, leaving 11 bases between. Here the CDR3 reads CASSRDQSSYEQYF. Here the CDR3 DNA reads TGTGCCAGTAGTCGGGATCAGAGCTCCTACGAGCAGTACTTC.

The CDR3 sequence is CSAIGGSPLHF. DNA of the CDR3: TGCAGTGCTATAGGGGGTTCACCCCTCCACTTT. The rearrangement links TRBV20-1 to TRBJ1-6; tentatively, D is TRBD1 (6 bases). V lost 4 bases and J 9 bases, leaving 7 bases between the germline ends. The length of the CDR3 is 11 residues. Germline assignment: CDR1 DFQATT and CDR2 SNEGSKA (reference sequence).

Written as DNA, the CDR3 is TGTGCCAGCAGTTTCCTTGGCACTAACTATGGCTACACCTTC. Its protein is CASSFLGTNYGYTF. The chain carries TRBV27 and TRBJ1-2; the D is unclear. The CDR3 has 14 amino acids. Per germline, CDR1 MNHEY and CDR2 SMNVEV (reference sequence). Trimming removed 3 bases at V and 0 bases at J, with 8 bases between.

J is TRBJ2-7 and V is TRBV29-1, with D possibly being TRBD2 (5 bases). The CDR3 is 12 amino acids. In germline, CDR1 is SQVTM, CDR2 ANQGSEA. Between the trimmed V and J ends, which lost 4 bases and 9 bases, there was a span of 16 bases. CDR3 sequence: CSVGSGRAGQYF. Written as DNA, the CDR3 is TGCAGCGTTGGGAGCGGACGGGCCGGGCAGTACTTC.

The chain uses TRBV19 and TRBJ1-1, with D uncertain. The CDR3 has 13 amino acids. The germline V and J ends were trimmed by 4 bases and 1 base, with 7 bases remaining between them. CDR1 is LNHDA and CDR2 is SQIVND in the germline V gene (reference sequence). The CDR3 DNA follows: TGTGCCAGTAGTACCACAGCGAACACTGAAGCTTTCTTT. It is translated as CASSTTANTEAFF.

CDR3 sequence (DNA): TGTGCCACCAGCAGAGATGTCACGGGAAATCAGCCCCAGCATTTT. Translating gives CATSRDVTGNQPQHF. The chain joins TRBV15 to TRBJ1-5; D is unresolved. V was shortened by 0 bases and J by 4 bases, with 10 bases between the two germline ends. The CDR3 runs 15 residues. Germline V gene data show CDR1 as LNHNV and CDR2 as YYDKDF (reference sequence).

The chain couples TRBV4-1 to TRBJ2-1; D gene uncertain. Trimming shortened V by 6 bases and J by 14 bases, and 11 bases separated the two germline ends. The CDR3 sequence is 10 residues long. Germline assignment: CDR1 MGHRA and CDR2 YSYEKL. The CDR3 sequence is CASSLMSEFF. The CDR3 DNA reads as TGCGCCAGCAGTTTAATGAGCGAGTTCTTC.

This clonotype was detected a few times. The J gene is TRBJ2-7, the V gene TRBV24-1; D gene ambiguous. Germline CDR1 reads KGHDR; CDR2 reads SFDVKD. This CDR3 has 14 amino acids. V lost 4 bases and J lost 5, with 14 bases in between. In nucleotides, the CDR3 is TGTGCCACCAGTGACACACGATCCCACCACGAGCAGTACTTC. It encodes CATSDTRSHHEQYF.

The chain links TRBV15 to TRBJ2-7, with D perhaps TRBD1 (6 bases). This CDR3 has 15 amino acids. Germline V CDR1 and CDR2: LNHNV, YYDKDF (reference sequence). V lost 0 bases, J lost 5 bases, and 14 bases lay in between. The CDR3 loop is CATSRDRQESHEQYF. CDR3 in DNA: TGTGCCACCAGCAGAGATCGACAGGAAAGTCACGAGCAGTACTTC. Full variable domain (outside the CDR3, taken from reference TRBV15 and TRBJ2-7): DAMVIQNPRYQVTQFGKPVTLSCSQTLNHNVMYWYQQKSSQAPKLLFHYYDKDFNNEADTPDNFQSRRPNTSFCFLDIRSPGLGDTAMYLCATSRDRQESHEQYFGPGTRLTVT.

This sequence joins TRBV4-1 and TRBJ1-5; no clear D gene. The CDR3 is 13 residues long. In germline, CDR1 is MGHRA, CDR2 YSYEKL. The V and J ends lost 0 bases and 3 bases respectively, with 3 bases between them. CDR3 nucleotides: TGCGCCAGCAGCCAAGAGCACAATCAGCCCCAGCATTTT. Amino acid sequence: CASSQEHNQPQHF.

Turning to this clonotype: A read error is possible here, since a much larger clone lies one base away. V and J are TRBV19 and TRBJ2-3; D may be TRBD1 (6 bases). Germline V gene lookup returns CDR1 LNHDA and CDR2 SQIVND (reference sequence). This CDR3 region has 19 residues. As DNA, the CDR3 is TGTGCCAGTAGTATAGATAGGTGGACAGCCCCTATGGACACAGATACGCGGTATTTT. The encoded protein is CASSIDRWTAPMDTDTRYF.

The genes are TRBV15 and TRBJ1-6, with TRBD1 as a possible D gene (6 bases). The CDR3 runs to 16 residues. Per the germline V gene, CDR1 is LNHNV and CDR2 is YYDKDF (reference sequence). With 11 bases removed from V and 10 bases from J, the gap between germline ends came to 27 bases. The chain's CDR3 is CASQSRARGATSPLHF. For the CDR3, the DNA is TGTGCCTCACAATCCAGGGCTAGGGGGGCGACCTCACCCCTCCACTTT.

The chain is built from TRBV12-3 or TRBV12-4 and TRBJ1-2; D call uncertain. This CDR3 has 13 residues. V was shortened by 1 base and J by 5 bases, with 8 bases between the two germline ends. CDR3 DNA sequence: TGTGCCAGCAGTTTAGGGGCAGAGTATGGCTACACCTTC. Translated: CASSLGAEYGYTF.

The chain links TRBV2 to TRBJ1-1, with 7 nucleotides matching TRBD1. Germline-derived CDR1 and CDR2 are SNHLY and FYNNEI. The trim removed 3 bases at V and 5 bases at J, leaving 21 bases unmatched. The CDR3 covers 19 residues. The DNA of the CDR3 is TGTGCCAGCAGTGATAAAGGGGGCCCTCAGGGAATCTCGAATACTGAAGCTTTCTTT. Its translation: CASSDKGGPQGISNTEAFF.

The genes are TRBV7-2 and TRBJ1-4; D unresolved. V lost 6 bases and J 2 bases, leaving 10 bases between the germline ends. Germline values: CDR1 SGHTA, CDR2 FQGNSA. CDR3 length: 14 residues. This CDR3 is CASRALGTNEKLFF. DNA of the CDR3: TGTGCCAGCAGAGCTCTGGGTACTAATGAAAAACTGTTTTTT.

The sample holds many counts of this clonotype. The chain combines TRBV5-1 with TRBJ2-2, with D perhaps being TRBD1 or TRBD2 (5 bases each). Per the germline V gene, CDR1 is SGHRS and CDR2 is YFSETQ. Trimming took off 0 bases at V and 9 bases at J, with 12 bases between the two ends. The length of the CDR3 is 14 residues. The CDR3 loop is CASSLGGSGRELFF. CDR3 nucleotides: TGCGCCAGCAGCTTGGGGGGGTCCGGCCGGGAGCTGTTTTTT.

V gene TRBV6-6 combines with J gene TRBJ1-2, with TRBD1 as a possible D gene (5 bases). Germline CDR1 is MNHNY and CDR2 is SVGAGI (reference sequence). V was shortened by 2 bases and J by 6 bases, with 13 bases between the two germline ends. The CDR3 totals 14 residues. The DNA of the CDR3 is TGTGCCAGCAGTTACGGCCCCCCGGGGGATGGCTACACCTTC. Translation: CASSYGPPGDGYTF.

Points on this clonotype: One base away lies a much larger clone, so this may be a sequencing read error. This chain connects TRBV4-1 to TRBJ1-1; D unclear. From germline, CDR1 is MGHRA and CDR2 YSYEKL. The CDR3 is made up of 15 amino acids. CDR3 in DNA: TGCGCCAGCAGCCAAGGGTTAGAGTTGAACACTGGAGCTTTCTTT. This sequence encodes CASSQGLELNTGAFF.

The genes are TRBV2 and TRBJ1-5; D remains ambiguous. Germline V CDR1 and CDR2: SNHLY, FYNNEI. V lost 2 bases, J lost 0 bases, and 5 bases lay in between. There are 14 residues in the CDR3. The CDR3 nucleotides are TGTGCCAGCAGTGAATCCCATAGCAATCAGCCCCAGCATTTT. It yields the protein CASSESHSNQPQHF.

The V gene is TRBV7-8, the J gene TRBJ2-7; TRBD1 agrees at 7 bases. This CDR3 is built from 13 residues. The ends lost 5 bases at V and 4 bases at J; junction bases unmatched: 5. Germline lookup yields CDR1 SGHVS and CDR2 FQNEAQ. CDR3 protein: CASSMPGQYEQYF. The CDR3, as DNA: TGTGCCAGCAGCATGCCGGGACAGTACGAGCAGTACTTC.

This clonotype is a singleton in its sample. The V call is TRBV4-1, the J call TRBJ2-3, with 8 bases lining up with TRBD2. Per germline, CDR1 MGHRA and CDR2 YSYEKL. J was trimmed by 14 bases and V by 2 bases; bases with no gene match: 9. The CDR3 is 13 residues long. CDR3: CASSQMPAGDLYF. CDR3 bases: TGCGCCAGCAGCCAAATGCCAGCGGGGGATTTGTATTTT.

This clonotype has a count of ten or more. This chain uses TRBV2 with TRBJ1-6; D uncertain. The V gene lost 1 base and the J gene lost 3 bases, with 1 base spanning the gap. The germline V gene encodes CDR1 SNHLY and CDR2 FYNNEI. This CDR3 spans 13 amino acids. CDR3 sequence (DNA): TGTGCCAGCAGTGAAGACTATAATTCACCCCTCCACTTT. The encoded protein is CASSEDYNSPLHF.

The J gene is TRBJ2-5, the V gene TRBV29-1, with D perhaps assigned TRBD1 or TRBD2 (5 bases each). V was shortened by 3 bases and J by 5 bases, with 10 bases between the two germline ends. The V gene's germline CDR1 is SQVTM and CDR2 ANQGSEA. CDR3 length: 12 residues. The CDR3: CSVEGVGETQYF. CDR3 sequence (DNA): TGCAGCGTTGAGGGGGTTGGGGAGACCCAGTACTTC. Complete variable domain (other parts from reference TRBV29-1 and TRBJ2-5): SAVISQKPSRDICQRGTSLTIQCQVDSQVTMMFWYRQQPGQSLTLIATANQGSEATYESGFVIDKFPISRPNLTFSTLTVSNMSPEDSSIYLCSVEGVGETQYFGPGTRLLVL.

This chain joins TRBV6-1 and TRBJ2-7, with TRBD1 matching over 7 bases. Looked up from germline, CDR1 is MNHNS and CDR2 is SASEGT. The CDR3 loop spans 14 amino acids. V shed 5 bases, J shed 4 bases, and the junction held 8 bases outside the gene matches. CDR3 region: CASSYPTGIYEQYF. The CDR3 coding sequence is TGTGCCAGCAGTTACCCGACAGGGATATACGAGCAGTACTTC.

Many counts were recorded for this clonotype. V and J are TRBV9 and TRBJ2-5; 9 bases map to TRBD1. Germline V gene data show CDR1 as SGDLS and CDR2 as YYNGEE. With 4 bases clipped from V and 3 bases from J, the junction kept 7 bases outside the gene matches. The CDR3 contains 15 residues. CDR3 sequence reads: CASSTLRTGEETQYF. The DNA of the CDR3 is TGTGCCAGCAGCACACTGCGGACAGGGGAAGAGACCCAGTACTTC.